This T cell receptor (beta chain) was sequenced in a study of T cell responses to AZD1222 COVID-19 vaccine. General study results and limits: Baseline serology detected seropositivity in only five to seven AZD1222 recipients. Sampled repertoires all dated from after the peak T cell response. Donors were largely white British and mainly female; clonal diversity was possibly underestimated. Reports say nearly half of spike-specific TCRs go after unmutated variant regions.

The assay was immunoSEQ multiplex PCR, and TCRdb's table has in-frame clones only and misses some. The sample yields around 130,000 clones, over 75% seen once. The CDR3 is 19 residues long. The germline V gene encodes CDR1 SGHDT and CDR2 YYEEEE. V was clipped by 5 bases and J by 0 bases; unmatched bases: 18. A remark on this clone: Its antigen remains unidentified.

The chain links TRBV5-6 to TRBJ2-3; 7 bases are a match to TRBD1. The receptor was isolated from an adult who received the MenACWY meningococcal vaccine as a control. The sample here was peripheral blood, taken 28 days after the second dose of the MenACWY control vaccine. CDR3 region: CASSFDTGTALTSTDTQYF. CDR3 nucleotides: TGTGCCAGCAGTTTTGATACCGGGACAGCCTTAACTAGCACAGATACGCAGTATTTT.